The rows below give T cell receptor beta chains drawn from one sample of a study of blood T cell repertoires in COVID-19. This table comes from immunoSEQ multiplex PCR, and its TCRdb copy is limited to in-frame clones, with some not included. Of 30,000 to 40,000 clones in the sample, roughly 87% were seen once. The specimen sequenced was peripheral blood. The source is a man aged 45-65 years with active or convalescent COVID-19. The CDR3 runs from the conserved cysteine through the conserved F or W. A D gene is named only where the DNA matches it firmly. Rows may omit the clone size; those that give it use once, few, many or a size class.

V gene: TRBV2; D gene: TRBD1; clone size: few; J gene: TRBJ2-2; CDR3 DNA: TGTGCCAGCAACGGACAGGGGGGCACCGGGGAGCTGTTTTTT; CDR3 protein: CASNGQGGTGELFF
V gene: TRBV19; D gene: TRBD2; clone size: -; J gene: TRBJ2-1; CDR3 DNA: TGTGCCAGTAGGCTGACTAGCGGGGTTTACAATGAGCAGTTCTTC; CDR3 protein: CASRLTSGVYNEQFF
V gene: TRBV7-9; D gene: TRBD1; clone size: -; J gene: TRBJ2-7; CDR3 DNA: TGTGCCAGCAGCAGCAACAGGGGAACCTCTTCGTTGACCATTTACGAGCAGTACTTC; CDR3 protein: CASSSNRGTSSLTIYEQYF
V gene: TRBV2; D gene: TRBD1; clone size: -; J gene: TRBJ2-1; CDR3 DNA: TGTGCCAGCAGTATGGACAGGGTCTCCTACAATGAGCAGTTCTTC; CDR3 protein: CASSMDRVSYNEQFF
V gene: TRBV6-4; D gene: -; clone size: -; J gene: TRBJ2-7; CDR3 DNA: TGTGCCAGCAGTGACTCCTTTCCGAAACAGGGACCCCCAGGTTGCGACGAGCAGTACTTC; CDR3 protein: CASSDSFPKQGPPGCDEQYF
V gene: TRBV5-1; D gene: -; clone size: -; J gene: TRBJ2-7; CDR3 DNA: TGCGCCAGCAGCTTGGGACAGGTACCCTCCTACGAGCAGTACTTC; CDR3 protein: CASSLGQVPSYEQYF
V gene: TRBV28; D gene: TRBD2; clone size: -; J gene: TRBJ2-7; CDR3 DNA: TGTGCCAGCAGTTTAGGGGTAGCGGGAATCTACGAGCAGTACTTC; CDR3 protein: CASSLGVAGIYEQYF
V gene: TRBV27; D gene: -; clone size: -; J gene: TRBJ1-5; CDR3 DNA: TGTGCCAGCAGTTCCTATTTCAATCAGCCCCAGCATTTT; CDR3 protein: CASSSYFNQPQHF
V gene: TRBV7-9; D gene: -; clone size: -; J gene: TRBJ1-2; CDR3 DNA: TGTGCCAGCAGCTTTAGTTTCAACCCTAACTATGGCTACACCTTC; CDR3 protein: CASSFSFNPNYGYTF
V gene: TRBV7-9; D gene: TRBD1; clone size: -; J gene: TRBJ2-1; CDR3 DNA: TGTGCCAGCAGCTTAGAGACAGGGCCCCTCATCTACAATGAGCAGTTCTTC; CDR3 protein: CASSLETGPLIYNEQFF
V gene: TRBV30; D gene: -; clone size: -; J gene: TRBJ2-2; CDR3 DNA: TGTGCCTGCACCTTTTGGGAGGGACACCGTACCGGGGAGCTGTTTTTT; CDR3 protein: CACTFWEGHRTGELFF
V gene: TRBV24-1; D gene: TRBD2; clone size: -; J gene: TRBJ2-1; CDR3 DNA: TGTGCCACCAGTGACCCTGGACTAGCGGGACACAATGAGCAGTTCTTC; CDR3 protein: CATSDPGLAGHNEQFF
V gene: TRBV11-2; D gene: TRBD1; clone size: -; J gene: TRBJ1-5; CDR3 DNA: TGTGCCAGCAGCTTAAAAGGACAGGGTGGCCAGCCCCAGCATTTT; CDR3 protein: CASSLKGQGGQPQHF
V gene: TRBV18; D gene: -; clone size: once; J gene: TRBJ2-5; CDR3 DNA: TGTGCCAGCTCACGAGACCCGGCGGTATCGGAGACCCAGTACTTC; CDR3 protein: CASSRDPAVSETQYF
V gene: TRBV19; D gene: TRBD1; clone size: few; J gene: TRBJ1-5; CDR3 DNA: TGCGCCGTAGGGACAGCATTAAGCAATCAGCCCCAGCATTTT; CDR3 protein: CAVGTALSNQPQHF
V gene: TRBV7-2; D gene: -; clone size: -; J gene: TRBJ2-7; CDR3 DNA: TGTGCCAGCAGCTTATTTAGGGGCTACGAGCAGTACTTC; CDR3 protein: CASSLFRGYEQYF
V gene: TRBV28; D gene: -; clone size: -; J gene: TRBJ2-7; CDR3 DNA: TGTGCCAGCAGTCCTCCCCAAAGGGGTTACGAGCAGTACTTC; CDR3 protein: CASSPPQRGYEQYF
V gene: TRBV5-1; D gene: -; clone size: once; J gene: TRBJ2-1; CDR3 DNA: TGCGCCAGCAGCCGGCAGGGGGAGCAGTTCTTC; CDR3 protein: CASSRQGEQFF
V gene: TRBV18; D gene: -; clone size: -; J gene: TRBJ2-4; CDR3 DNA: TGTGCCAGCTCACCACACAGTGAATTAGCCAAAAACATTCAGTACTTC; CDR3 protein: CASSPHSELAKNIQYF
V gene: TRBV7-2; D gene: -; clone size: -; J gene: TRBJ2-3; CDR3 DNA: TGTGCCAGCAGCTCGACTCCCACAGATACGCAGTATTTT; CDR3 protein: CASSSTPTDTQYF